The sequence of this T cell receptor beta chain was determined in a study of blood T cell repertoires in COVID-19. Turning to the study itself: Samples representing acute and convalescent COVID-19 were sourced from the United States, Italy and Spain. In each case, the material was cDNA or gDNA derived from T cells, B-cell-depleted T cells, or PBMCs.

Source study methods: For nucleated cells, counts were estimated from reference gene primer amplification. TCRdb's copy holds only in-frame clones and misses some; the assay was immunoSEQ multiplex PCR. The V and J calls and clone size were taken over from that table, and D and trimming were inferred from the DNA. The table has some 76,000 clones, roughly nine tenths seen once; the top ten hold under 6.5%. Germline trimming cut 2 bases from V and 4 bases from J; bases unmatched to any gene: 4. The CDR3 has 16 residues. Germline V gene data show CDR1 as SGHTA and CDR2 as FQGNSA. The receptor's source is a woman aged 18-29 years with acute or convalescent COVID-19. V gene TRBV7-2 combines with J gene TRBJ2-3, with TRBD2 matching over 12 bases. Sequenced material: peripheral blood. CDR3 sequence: CASSLRASGGADTQYF. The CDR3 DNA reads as TGTGCCAGCAGCTTAAGGGCTAGCGGGGGGGCAGATACGCAGTATTTT.